Each of the 6 T cell receptor beta chains below was sequenced from the same sample in a study of blood T cell repertoires in COVID-19. Measured with immunoSEQ multiplex PCR; TCRdb has only the in-frame clones, and not every one. The profile shows about 82,000 clones, 70% to 90% of them singletons. Specimen: peripheral blood. Receptors were obtained from a man of 80 years or more with active or convalescent COVID-19.

The rearrangement links TRBV6-2 or TRBV6-3 to TRBJ2-3; 9 bases match TRBD2. CDR1 and CDR2 from the germline V gene are MNHEY and SVGEGT. The CDR3 has 15 amino acids. Trimming cost V 6 bases and J 3 bases; bases outside gene matches: 7. CDR3 sequence: CASSIAGAKTDTQYF. The DNA of the CDR3 is TGTGCCAGCAGCATAGCGGGAGCAAAGACAGATACGCAGTATTTT.

This clone was detected once. The chain uses TRBV11-2 and TRBJ2-2; D not certain. The CDR3 contains 15 residues. The V and J ends lost 1 base and 4 bases respectively, with 10 bases between them. Germline CDR1 and CDR2: SGHAT and FQNNGV. CDR3 in amino acids: CASSLVWSGTGELFF. CDR3 DNA sequence: TGTGCCAGCAGCTTAGTATGGTCGGGCACCGGGGAGCTGTTTTTT.

This clone was observed a handful of times. V is TRBV10-3 and J is TRBJ1-5; D might be TRBD1 (5 bases). The CDR3 loop spans 13 amino acids. Trimming cost V 8 bases and J 7 bases, with 15 bases left between them. The germline V gene encodes CDR1 ENHRY and CDR2 SYGVKD. DNA of the CDR3: TGTGCCATCGGCGGCGGGGGACGGCAGCCCCAGCATTTT. Protein sequence: CAIGGGGRQPQHF.

A single count supports this clone. V is TRBV7-2 and J is TRBJ2-1; D possibly corresponds to TRBD2 (6 bases). V was cut by 5 bases and J by 3 bases, with 8 bases left in between. The CDR3 has 13 residues. Germline-derived CDR1 and CDR2 are SGHTA and FQGNSA. CDR3 DNA sequence: TGTGCCAGCAGCCTGGGACTCTACAATGAGCAGTTCTTC. Translation: CASSLGLYNEQFF. Full variable domain (remainder filled in from reference TRBV7-2 and TRBJ2-1): GAGVSQSPSNKVTEKGKDVELRCDPISGHTALYWYRQSLGQGLEFLIYFQGNSAPDKSGLPSDRFSAERTGGSVSTLTIQRTQQEDSAVYLCASSLGLYNEQFFGPGTRLTVL.

In its sample, this clone was seen once. V gene TRBV5-3 combines with J gene TRBJ2-1; D possibly corresponds to TRBD2 (5 bases). TRBV5-3 is placed among ORFs of uncertain function. V lost 4 bases and J 9 bases, leaving 20 bases between the germline ends. The CDR3 runs to 15 residues. The CDR3 loop reads CARSPGSYKYFEQFF. DNA of the CDR3: TGTGCCAGAAGCCCGGGATCATACAAATATTTTGAGCAGTTCTTC.

The V gene is TRBV27, the J gene TRBJ2-3; TRBD2 matches at 14 bases. Looked up from germline, CDR1 is MNHEY and CDR2 is SMNVEV (reference sequence). CDR3 length: 17 amino acids. Losses at the gene ends were 6 bases for V and 1 base for J; bases not matched to a gene: 6. The CDR3 sequence is CASSGLAGGPRTDTQYF. The CDR3 bases are TGTGCCAGCAGCGGACTAGCGGGGGGTCCACGCACAGATACGCAGTATTTT.